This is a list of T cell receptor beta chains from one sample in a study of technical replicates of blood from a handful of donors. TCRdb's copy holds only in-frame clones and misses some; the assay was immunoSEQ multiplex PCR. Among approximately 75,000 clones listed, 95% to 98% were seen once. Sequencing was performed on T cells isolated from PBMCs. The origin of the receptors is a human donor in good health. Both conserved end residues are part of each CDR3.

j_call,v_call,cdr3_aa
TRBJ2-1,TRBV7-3,CASSLAHRGPSYNEQFF
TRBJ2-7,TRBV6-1,CASSVRGSRYEQYF
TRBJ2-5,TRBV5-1,CASSPGWRAETQYF
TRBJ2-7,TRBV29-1,CSATGETVYEQYF
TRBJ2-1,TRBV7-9,CASSLLRTSGKREQFF
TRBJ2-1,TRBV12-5,CASGFGQGGNEQFF
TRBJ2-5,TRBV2,CASSLGTQYF
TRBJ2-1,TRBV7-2,CASSWTGNGEQFF
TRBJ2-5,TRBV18,CASSPSQETQYF
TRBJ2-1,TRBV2,CASSGLAGLNNEQFF
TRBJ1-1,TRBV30,CAWSVARNTEAFF
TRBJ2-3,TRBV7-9,CASSPRLWDRVADTQYF
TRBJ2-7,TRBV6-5,CASRKTGNSYEQYF